The present T cell receptor beta chain was sequenced within a study of T cells in Graves' hyperthyroidism and ophthalmopathy. It was considered stable Graves' hyperthyroidism when ophthalmopathy did not progress within 18 months. Germline V gives CDR1 MGHRA, CDR2 YSYEKL. The CDR3 totals 16 residues. V was clipped by 4 bases and J by 8 bases, with 20 bases between them. RNA transcripts gave rise to amplified TCR beta CDR3 regions. First-round RT-PCR targeting the TCR CDR3 was performed with the HTBI primer set. Each CDR3 protein is one row after TCRdb ran MiXCR on the multiplex PCR reads. The data show nearly 750,000 distinct CDR3 sequences, over 35% seen once. This clonotype has only a few counts.

Sequenced sample: blood. The chain has TRBV4-1 and TRBJ1-4; D possibly corresponds to TRBD1 (5 bases). This TCR derives from a woman in her thirties or forties with Graves' hyperthyroidism. The CDR3 loop is CASSPLSMRGREKLFF. The CDR3 DNA reads TGCGCCAGCAGCCCCTTGAGTATGAGGGGACGGGAAAAACTGTTTTTT.